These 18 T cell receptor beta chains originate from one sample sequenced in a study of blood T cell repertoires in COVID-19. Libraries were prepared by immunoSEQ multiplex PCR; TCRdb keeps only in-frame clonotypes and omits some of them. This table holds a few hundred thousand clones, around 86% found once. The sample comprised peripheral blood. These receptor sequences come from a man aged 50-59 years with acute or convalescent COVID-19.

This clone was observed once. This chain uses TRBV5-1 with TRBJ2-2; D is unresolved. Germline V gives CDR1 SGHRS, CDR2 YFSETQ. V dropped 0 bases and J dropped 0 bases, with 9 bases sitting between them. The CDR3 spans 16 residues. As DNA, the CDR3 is TGCGCCAGCAGCTTGGTATTGAGCGCGAACACCGGGGAGCTGTTTTTT. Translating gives CASSLVLSANTGELFF.

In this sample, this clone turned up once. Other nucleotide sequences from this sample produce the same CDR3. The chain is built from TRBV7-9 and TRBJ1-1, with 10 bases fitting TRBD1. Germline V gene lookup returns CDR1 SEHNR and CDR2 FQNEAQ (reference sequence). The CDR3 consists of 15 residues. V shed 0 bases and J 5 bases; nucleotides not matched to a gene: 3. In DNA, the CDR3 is TGTGCCAGCAGCTTAGCCGGGACAGGGGTAACTGAAGCTTTCTTT. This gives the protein CASSLAGTGVTEAFF.

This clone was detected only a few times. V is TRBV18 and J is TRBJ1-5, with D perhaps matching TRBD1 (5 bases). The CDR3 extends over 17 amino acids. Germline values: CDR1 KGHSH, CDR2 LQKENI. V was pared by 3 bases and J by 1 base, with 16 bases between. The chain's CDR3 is CASSPAGGGRSNQPQHF. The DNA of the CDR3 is TGTGCCAGCTCACCCGCGGGGGGGGGACGGAGCAATCAGCCCCAGCATTTT.

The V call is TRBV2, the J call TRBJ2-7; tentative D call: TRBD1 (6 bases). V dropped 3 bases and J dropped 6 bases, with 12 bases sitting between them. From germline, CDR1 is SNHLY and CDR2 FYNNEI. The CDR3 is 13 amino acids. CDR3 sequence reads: CASSDQQGTEQYF. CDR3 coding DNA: TGTGCCAGCAGTGATCAACAGGGTACCGAGCAGTACTTC.

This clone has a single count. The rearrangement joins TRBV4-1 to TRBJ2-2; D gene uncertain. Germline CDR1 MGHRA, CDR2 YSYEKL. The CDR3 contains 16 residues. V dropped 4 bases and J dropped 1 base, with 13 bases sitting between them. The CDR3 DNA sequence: TGCGCCAGCAGCCCCCTCCTCAGTGGGAACACCGGGGAGCTGTTTTTT. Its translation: CASSPLLSGNTGELFF.

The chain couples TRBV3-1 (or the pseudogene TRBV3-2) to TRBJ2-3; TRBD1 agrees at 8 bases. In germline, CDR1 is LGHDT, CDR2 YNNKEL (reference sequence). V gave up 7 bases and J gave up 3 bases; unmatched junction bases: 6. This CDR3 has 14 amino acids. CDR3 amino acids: CASTRQGWTDTQYF. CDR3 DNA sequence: TGTGCCAGCACACGACAGGGGTGGACAGATACGCAGTATTTT.

CDR3 sequence reads: CASSSDRRDRGSYEQYF. CDR3 in DNA: TGTGCCAGCAGCTCCGACCGCCGTGACAGGGGATCTTACGAGCAGTACTTC. V is TRBV5-4 and J is TRBJ2-7; 8 bases are a match to TRBD1. CDR1 is SGHNT, CDR2 YYREEE, per germline (reference sequence). The length of the CDR3 is 17 residues. Trimming cost V 3 bases and J 4 bases; bases outside gene matches: 15. Together with reference TRBV5-4 and TRBJ2-7, the CDR3 gives the full variable domain: ETGVTQSPTHLIKTRGQQVTLRCSSQSGHNTVSWYQQALGQGPQFIFQYYREEENGRGNFPPRFSGLQFPNYSSELNVNALELDDSALYLCASSSDRRDRGSYEQYFGPGTRLTVT.

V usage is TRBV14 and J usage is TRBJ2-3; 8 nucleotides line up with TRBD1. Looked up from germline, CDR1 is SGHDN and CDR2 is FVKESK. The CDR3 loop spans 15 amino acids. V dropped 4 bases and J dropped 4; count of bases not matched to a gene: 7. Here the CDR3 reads CASSPWTGLADTQYF. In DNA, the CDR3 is TGTGCCAGCAGCCCTTGGACAGGGTTGGCAGATACGCAGTATTTT.

In DNA, the CDR3 is TGTGCCAGCAGTCCCATGACAGGGCGGAACACTGAAGCTTTCTTT. Encoded protein: CASSPMTGRNTEAFF. V usage is TRBV27 and J usage is TRBJ1-1; 7 bases are a match to TRBD1. The germline gives CDR1 MNHEY, CDR2 SMNVEV (reference sequence). This CDR3 comprises 15 residues. V trimming: 5 bases; J trimming: 1 base; junction bases outside the gene matches: 7.

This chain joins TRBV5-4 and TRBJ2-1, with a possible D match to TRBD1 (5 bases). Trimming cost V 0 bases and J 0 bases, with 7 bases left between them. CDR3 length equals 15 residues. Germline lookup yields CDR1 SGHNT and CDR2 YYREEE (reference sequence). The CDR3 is CASSLEGSSYNEQFF. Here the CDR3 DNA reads TGTGCCAGCAGCTTGGAGGGGTCCTCCTACAATGAGCAGTTCTTC.

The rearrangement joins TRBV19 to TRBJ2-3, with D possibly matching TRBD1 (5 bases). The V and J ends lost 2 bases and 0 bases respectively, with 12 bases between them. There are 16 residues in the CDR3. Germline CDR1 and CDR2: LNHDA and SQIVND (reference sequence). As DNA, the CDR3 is TGTGCCAGTAGTATAATGGCAGGGTTAAGCACAGATACGCAGTATTTT. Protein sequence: CASSIMAGLSTDTQYF.

CDR3 sequence reads: CASSQELGAGANVLTF. The CDR3 DNA sequence: TGTGCCAGCAGCCAAGAGCTAGGGGCTGGGGCCAACGTCCTGACTTTC. The V and J genes are TRBV3-1 (or the pseudogene TRBV3-2) and TRBJ2-6; possibly TRBD1 for D (5 bases). The CDR3 extends over 16 amino acids. Trimming left V 0 bases short and J 2 bases short, with 8 bases between. Germline CDR1 and CDR2: LGHDT and YNNKEL (reference sequence).

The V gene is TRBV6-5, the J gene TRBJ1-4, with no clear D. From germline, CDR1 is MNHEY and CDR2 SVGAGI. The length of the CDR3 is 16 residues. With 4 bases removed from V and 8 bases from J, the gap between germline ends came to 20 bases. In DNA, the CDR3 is TGTGCCAGCAGTTCCCAGAGTTGGCGGGTAGGGGAAAAACTGTTTTTT. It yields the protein CASSSQSWRVGEKLFF.

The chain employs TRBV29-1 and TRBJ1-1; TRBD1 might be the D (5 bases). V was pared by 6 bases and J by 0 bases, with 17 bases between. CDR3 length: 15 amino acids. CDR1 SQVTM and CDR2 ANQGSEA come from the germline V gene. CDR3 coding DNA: TGCAGCGTCCCGGGACTAGGAGGAGTGAACACTGAAGCTTTCTTT. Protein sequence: CSVPGLGGVNTEAFF.

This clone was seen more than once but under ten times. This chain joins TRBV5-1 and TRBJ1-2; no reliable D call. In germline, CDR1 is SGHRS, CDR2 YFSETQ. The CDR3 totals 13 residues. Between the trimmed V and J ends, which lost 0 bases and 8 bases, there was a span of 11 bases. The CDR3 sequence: CASSLERERGYTF. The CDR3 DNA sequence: TGCGCCAGCAGCTTGGAACGGGAACGAGGCTACACCTTC.

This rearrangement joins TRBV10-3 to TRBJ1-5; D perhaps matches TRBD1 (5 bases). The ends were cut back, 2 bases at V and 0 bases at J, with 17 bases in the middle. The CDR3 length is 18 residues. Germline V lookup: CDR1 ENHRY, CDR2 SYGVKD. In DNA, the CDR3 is TGTGCCATCAGTGAGCCCGCCGGGGGAGGGATTAGCAATCAGCCCCAGCATTTT. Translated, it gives CAISEPAGGGISNQPQHF.

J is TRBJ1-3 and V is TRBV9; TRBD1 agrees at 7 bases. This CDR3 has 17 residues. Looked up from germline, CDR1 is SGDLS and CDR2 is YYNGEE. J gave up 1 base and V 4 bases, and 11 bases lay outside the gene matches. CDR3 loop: CASSHREGGLSGNTIYF. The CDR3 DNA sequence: TGTGCCAGCAGCCACAGGGAAGGGGGCCTTTCTGGAAACACCATATATTTT.

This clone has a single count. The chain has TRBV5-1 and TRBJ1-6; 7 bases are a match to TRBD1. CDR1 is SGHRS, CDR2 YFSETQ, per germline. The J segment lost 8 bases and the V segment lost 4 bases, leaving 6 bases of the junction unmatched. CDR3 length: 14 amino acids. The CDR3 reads CASSARQGDSPLHF. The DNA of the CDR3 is TGCGCCAGCAGCGCTAGACAGGGAGATTCACCCCTCCACTTT.